What follows are 21 T cell receptor beta chains derived from one specimen sequenced in a study of identical twins. TCRdb re-analysed the 5' RACE reads in MiXCR, keeping a single row per CDR3 protein. This table holds 510,000 or so distinct CDR3 sequences, about 16% found once. A further study also used this sample, focusing on yellow fever vaccine responses in identical twins.

The sequencing sample was made of CD4+ T cells sorted from blood. These receptors all stem from a woman aged 18-29 years in good health.

In this sample, this clonotype turned up many times. The chain recombines TRBV15 with TRBJ2-5, with no clear D. CDR1 and CDR2 (germline): LNHNV, YYDKDF (reference sequence). Trimming shortened V by 4 bases and J by 5 bases, and 11 bases separated the two germline ends. The CDR3 contains 13 residues. The CDR3 coding sequence is TGTGCCACCAGCACCGCCCTTAGGGAGACCCAGTACTTC. This gives the protein CATSTALRETQYF.

The chain combines TRBV24-1 with TRBJ2-1, with 10 bases matching TRBD2. The germline gives CDR1 KGHDR, CDR2 SFDVKD. The CDR3 spans 15 residues. V was clipped by 7 bases and J by 7 bases; unmatched bases: 9. DNA of the CDR3: TGTGCCACCAGCGGTCTAGCGGGAGTTGGTAATGAGCAGTTCTTC. Protein: CATSGLAGVGNEQFF.

This clonotype appeared a few times. The CDR3 is CASRYRTSGRAHEQFF. The CDR3 DNA reads TGTGCCAGCAGATACCGGACTAGCGGGAGGGCCCATGAGCAGTTCTTC. J is TRBJ2-1 and V is TRBV12-3 or TRBV12-4; 15 nucleotides line up with TRBD2. The length of the CDR3 is 16 residues. The junction had 8 bases not matched to a gene; V was cut back by 6 bases and J by 8 bases.

This clonotype was seen at least ten times. The CDR3 DNA is TGTGCCAGCAGCCAGACGGCTACCGGGGAGCTGTTTTTT. Translating it yields CASSQTATGELFF. The rearrangement joins TRBV4-2 to TRBJ2-2; the D is unclear. Germline CDR1 and CDR2: LGHNA and YNFKEQ. Trimming cost V 3 bases and J 5 bases, with 7 bases left between them. There are 13 residues in the CDR3.

This clonotype was seen more than once but under ten times. The rearrangement links TRBV28 to TRBJ2-7; the match to TRBD2 covers 10 bases. The V gene end was trimmed by 5 bases and the J gene end by 5 bases; junction bases not matched to a gene: 12. Germline values: CDR1 MDHEN, CDR2 SYDVKM. CDR3 length: 16 residues. The CDR3 is CASSLTGAGGPHEQYF. CDR3 coding DNA: TGTGCCAGCAGTCTTACGGGAGCGGGAGGGCCCCACGAGCAGTACTTC.

The rearrangement joins TRBV5-4 to TRBJ2-3; 8 bases agree with TRBD2. V shed 3 bases and J 9 bases; nucleotides not matched to a gene: 9. Germline lookup yields CDR1 SGHNT and CDR2 YYREEE (reference sequence). This CDR3 contains 14 residues. DNA for the CDR3: TGTGCCAGCAGCTCCCTACGGGGGGGCATGACGCAGTATTTT. Protein product: CASSSLRGGMTQYF.

The genes are TRBV6-1 and TRBJ2-2; D gene unclear. Germline V gene data show CDR1 as MNHNS and CDR2 as SASEGT. V gave up 3 bases and J gave up 0 bases, with 8 bases separating them. CDR3 length equals 15 residues. CDR3 nucleotide sequence: TGTGCCAGCAGTGACCAGACGGCGAACACCGGGGAGCTGTTTTTT. It yields the protein CASSDQTANTGELFF.

This clonotype has a handful of counts. The genes are TRBV5-1 and TRBJ1-3; possibly TRBD1 for D (6 bases). V lost 4 bases and J lost 0, with 11 bases in between. This CDR3 has 15 amino acids. The germline gives CDR1 SGHRS, CDR2 YFSETQ. CDR3 amino acids: CASSRGQVSGNTIYF. DNA for the CDR3: TGCGCCAGCAGCCGGGGACAAGTCTCTGGAAACACCATATATTTT.

This clonotype occurred a few times. This chain joins TRBV4-2 and TRBJ1-3; maybe TRBD1 (5 bases). The V gene lost 3 bases and the J gene lost 0 bases, with 12 bases spanning the gap. The V gene's germline CDR1 is LGHNA and CDR2 YNFKEQ. The CDR3 runs to 16 residues. The CDR3 region is CASSHMGRDSGNTIYF. CDR3 in DNA: TGTGCCAGCAGCCACATGGGACGGGACTCTGGAAACACCATATATTTT.

The rearrangement joins TRBV24-1 to TRBJ1-2; possible D gene TRBD1, 6 bases. The germline gives CDR1 KGHDR, CDR2 SFDVKD. Trimming stripped 6 bases from V and 3 bases from J, with 7 bases between. CDR3 length: 12 amino acids. The CDR3 spells CATSNRDYGYTF. The CDR3 DNA is TGTGCCACCAGTAACAGGGACTATGGCTACACCTTC.

The chain links TRBV2 to TRBJ2-1, with D uncertain. The V end lost 7 bases, the J end lost 4 bases, and 8 bases lay between the germline ends. The CDR3 is 12 amino acids. The germline V gene encodes CDR1 SNHLY and CDR2 FYNNEI. The CDR3 spells CASNTGYNEQFF. The CDR3 bases are TGTGCCAGCAATACCGGTTACAATGAGCAGTTCTTC.

V gene TRBV29-1 combines with J gene TRBJ2-4; tentatively, D is TRBD1 (6 bases). V lost 7 bases and J lost 9, with 13 bases in between. This CDR3 spans 11 amino acids. CDR1 is SQVTM, CDR2 ANQGSEA, per germline. CDR3 nucleotide sequence: TGCAGCGGGATTAGAGGGGGCATTCAGTACTTC. Translated: CSGIRGGIQYF.

This clonotype has ten or more counts. The chain combines TRBV12-3 or TRBV12-4 with TRBJ2-2; D is uncertain. The CDR3 runs to 14 residues. The V gene lost 7 bases and the J gene lost 4 bases, with 13 bases spanning the gap. The CDR3 reads CASTLDRLTGELFF. CDR3 sequence (DNA): TGTGCCAGCACCCTCGACCGCCTCACCGGGGAGCTGTTTTTT.

This clonotype appeared once. V is TRBV18 and J is TRBJ2-7, with D possibly being TRBD1 (6 bases). Trimming stripped 4 bases from V and 2 bases from J, with 12 bases between. Germline lookup yields CDR1 KGHSH and CDR2 LQKENI. The CDR3 is 14 residues long. CDR3 nucleotides: TGTGCCAGCTCACACCCGGGACAACCCTACGAGCAGTACTTC. Translating gives CASSHPGQPYEQYF.

The table lists this clonotype with a few counts. The genes are TRBV5-1 and TRBJ1-4, with D unresolved. CDR3 length: 17 residues. The V and J ends lost 4 bases and 7 bases respectively, with 23 bases between them. CDR1 is SGHRS, CDR2 YFSETQ, per germline. The CDR3 DNA is TGCGCCAGCAGCCCGGCAGGTGCGACACAACTAACTGAAAAACTGTTTTTT. Translation gives CASSPAGATQLTEKLFF. Drawing the rest from reference TRBV5-1 and TRBJ1-4, the complete variable domain is KAGVTQTPRYLIKTRGQQVTLSCSPISGHRSVSWYQQTPGQGLQFLFEYFSETQRNKGNFPGRFSGRQFSNSRSEMNVSTLELGDSALYLCASSPAGATQLTEKLFFGSGTQLSVL.

This clonotype was observed a handful of times. One end of the junction fails to match germline, which may point to a read error. The chain uses TRBV6-1 and TRBJ2-7; weak D call: TRBD2 (6 bases). This CDR3 is built from 15 residues. The germline CDR1 and CDR2 sequences are MNHNS and SASEGT. CDR3 in DNA: TGTGCCAGCAGTCCTCCCGGGACTGCCTCCTCCGAGCAGTACTTC. It yields the protein CASSPPGTASSEQYF.

This chain uses TRBV20-1 with TRBJ2-1, with TRBD2 matching 7 bases. This CDR3 contains 15 residues. The trim removed 0 bases at V and 0 bases at J, leaving 2 bases unmatched. CDR1 DFQATT and CDR2 SNEGSKA come from the germline V gene (reference sequence). In DNA, the CDR3 is TGCAGTGCTAGAGAGTCTAGCGGCTCCTACAATGAGCAGTTCTTC. Translating gives CSARESSGSYNEQFF.

This chain connects TRBV7-9 to TRBJ2-1; 12 nucleotides align to TRBD2. Per germline, CDR1 SEHNR and CDR2 FQNEAQ (reference sequence). This CDR3 is 15 amino acids long. V gave up 5 bases and J gave up 7 bases; unmatched junction bases: 6. CDR3 in DNA: TGTGCCAGCAGCGCTAGCGGGAGGGCCTTGAATGAGCAGTTCTTC. This translates into CASSASGRALNEQFF.

The J gene is TRBJ2-7, the V gene TRBV7-8, with 11 nucleotides matching TRBD2. The germline CDR1 and CDR2 sequences are SGHVS and FQNEAQ. The CDR3 is made up of 15 amino acids. V lost 5 bases to trimming and J lost 4 bases; unmatched junction nucleotides: 7. The CDR3 DNA follows: TGTGCCAGCAGCCCCCGGGTAGCGGGAGGGTACGAGCAGTACTTC. This translates into CASSPRVAGGYEQYF.

This clonotype has ten or more counts. The chain links TRBV24-1 to TRBJ2-1; 10 nucleotides match TRBD1. CDR3 length: 16 amino acids. Losses at the gene ends were 2 bases for V and 7 bases for J; bases not matched to a gene: 7. Germline loops: CDR1 KGHDR, CDR2 SFDVKD. CDR3 sequence (DNA): TGTGCCACCAGTGATTGGGGGGACAGGGGAGGGAATGAGCAGTTCTTC. This gives the protein CATSDWGDRGGNEQFF.

This clonotype has only a few counts. The rearrangement links TRBV24-1 to TRBJ2-3, with unresolved D. The germline V gene has CDR1 KGHDR and CDR2 SFDVKD. This CDR3 spans 16 amino acids. Trimming removed 2 bases from V and 2 bases from J, with 13 bases in between. For the CDR3, the DNA is TGTGCCACCAGTGATTGGCGGCTAGGCTCCACAGATACGCAGTATTTT. This gives the protein CATSDWRLGSTDTQYF.